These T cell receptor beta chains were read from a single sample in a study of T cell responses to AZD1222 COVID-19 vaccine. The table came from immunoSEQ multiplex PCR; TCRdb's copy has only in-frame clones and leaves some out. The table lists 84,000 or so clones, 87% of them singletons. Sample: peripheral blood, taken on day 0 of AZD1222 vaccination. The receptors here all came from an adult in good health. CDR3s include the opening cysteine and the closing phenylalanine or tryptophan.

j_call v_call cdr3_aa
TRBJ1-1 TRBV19 CASRWTGSTEAFF
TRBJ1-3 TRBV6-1 CASSEDRVVSGNTIYF
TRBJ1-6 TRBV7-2 CASSFRLTGFNSPLHF
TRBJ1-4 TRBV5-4 CASSPGGQGSEKLFF
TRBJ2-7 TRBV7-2 CASSLAGLSYEQYF
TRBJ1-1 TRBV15 CATSRVGTEAFF
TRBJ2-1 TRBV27 CASSPGTVHNEQFF
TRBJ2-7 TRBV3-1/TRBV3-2 CASSPLRGEQYF
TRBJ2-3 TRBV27 CATQGLGTDTQYF
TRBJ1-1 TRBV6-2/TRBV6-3 CASSWTTANTEAFF
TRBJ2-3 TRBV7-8 CASSLYTSGTDTQYF
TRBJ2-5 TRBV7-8 CASSFTSGSGSETQYF
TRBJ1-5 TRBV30 CAWSLTGHQPQHF
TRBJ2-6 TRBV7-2 CASSLQTIGANVLTF
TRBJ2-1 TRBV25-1 CASTPGQSGYNEQFF
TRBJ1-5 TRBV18 CASSPRAGGNQPQHF
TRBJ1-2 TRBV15 CATSQGQLYGYTF
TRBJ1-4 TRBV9 CASSVAPSGENEKLFF
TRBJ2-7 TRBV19 CASSTHGQGNYEQYF
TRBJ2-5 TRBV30 CAWSVLTSQETQYF
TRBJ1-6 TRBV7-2 CASSPHRAGSPLHF
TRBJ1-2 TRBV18 CASSLGGGYGYTF
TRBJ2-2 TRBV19 CASSVGGRTGELFF
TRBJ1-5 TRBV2 CASSGQARYSNQPQHF
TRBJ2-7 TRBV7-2 CASSLLGSGRGEQYF
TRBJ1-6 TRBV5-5 CASSLGGASPLHF
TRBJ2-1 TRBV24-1 CATSETGTSGYNEQFF
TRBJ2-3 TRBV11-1 CASSAQTLDTQYF
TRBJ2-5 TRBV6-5 CASSLGQGAETQYF
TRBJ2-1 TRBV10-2 CASRPPRTSGSSSYNEQFF